This TCR beta chain was recorded in a study of cytomegalovirus exposure and HLA in healthy donors (dated by TCRdb to the late 2010s). Background on the whole study: In an earlier analysis of some 610 of the donors, approximately 300 Gb of sequence data and some 100 million unique TCR beta sequences from some 170 million T cells were reported. An early release covering 550 to 650 HLA-typed donors comprised around 300 gigabases of sequencing data and around 85 million unique TCR sequences. Of the roughly 410 genotyped donors, approximately 81% were placed in the genetic ancestry cluster associated with self-reported Caucasian donors. The study aimed to test whether cataloging public T cell receptors could reveal signatures of past pathogen exposure. The T cell repertoires of 550 to 850 subjects were profiled by immunosequencing and related to cytomegalovirus serostatus. In addition to the first cohort of 650 to 800 subjects, a separate validation cohort of 130 or so different subjects was used. To predict cytomegalovirus infection status, the study combined high-throughput TCR immunosequencing, statistical association of individual TCRs with disease status, and machine learning. A later analysis re-examined previously published TCR beta repertoires from 500 to 700 donors and added high-resolution HLA genotyping to investigate patterns of TCR occurrence. The later analysis used no new phenotypic data to find candidate immune exposures, relying instead on TCR beta sequences and their occurrence across donors. In an earlier analysis of 587 of the donors, high-throughput TCR beta sequencing was used to judge whether each TCR beta V gene segment behaved as functional or pseudogenic. Donor age, sex, ethnicity and CMV serostatus were compiled alongside the repertoire data. In a later genetic analysis, genome-wide SNP genotypes for about three fifths of the roughly 670 donors were used, and that subset was treated as a discovery cohort. All discovery cohort repertoires had been generated on a single sequencing platform. HLA typing covered class I and class II loci at four-digit resolution. The number of typed donors differed by locus: 629-630 for A, B, C, DRB1 and DQB1; roughly 510 for DQA1; 600 to 610 for DPA1; and some 470 for DPB1. Roughly five DR-DQ haplotypes were handled as single units for association and clustering, since linkage in the cohort was strong. Among 300 to 500 genotyped donors of the cohort, an average of about 220,000 unique TCR beta nucleotide sequences was sequenced per donor, of which about 19% were non-productive.

Libraries were built with the immunoSEQ multiplex PCR assay. For the multiplex PCR, a mixture combining 60 forward primers for TCR Vbeta segments and 13 reverse primers for TCR Jbeta segments was used. The CDR3 region of rearranged TCR beta genes was amplified from genomic DNA with a multiplex PCR assay. On the Illumina HiSeq System, the amplified TCR beta libraries were sequenced as 87-base-pair reads. The paper's data handling went like this. A later analysis tallied roughly 78 million unique TCR beta chains across the 610 or so repertoires, and 10 million to 11 million of those chains were shared by two or more donors. A nearest-neighbor algorithm error-corrected the raw reads and collapsed the reads into unique sequences, merging closely related sequences to remove PCR and sequencing errors. V, D and J gene segments were assigned by aligning CDR3 sequences to IMGT reference sequences. Each retained sequence needed at least a six-nucleotide match to both a V gene segment and a J gene segment. A rearrangement counted as productive if the CDR3 had no stop codons and remained in frame with V and J, and every other rearrangement counted as non-productive. CDR3 was defined by IMGT convention, running from the second conserved V-encoded cysteine to the conserved J-encoded phenylalanine. Sequences without an unambiguous match to a single V gene segment were excluded from the earlier analysis of 450 to 750 of the donors. In an earlier analysis of several hundred of the donors, a V segment was called functional when productive rearrangements were above 56.7%, and segregating when the standard deviation between donors exceeded 5%. A statistical classification framework was developed to diagnose cytomegalovirus status using the catalog of TCR beta chain sequences. In a later analysis, V and J genes were assigned by comparing TCR nucleotide sequences against IMGT/GENE-DB human TR gene sequences. Using the TCRdist pipeline, a later analysis assigned CDR3 sequences along with most-parsimonious VDJ recombination scenarios. In a later analysis, each TCR beta chain was defined by its CDR3 amino acid sequence together with its V-gene family, and reads without a unique V-gene family were excluded. In a later analysis, around 600 highly shared, low-generation-probability nucleotide sequences were removed to address suspected cross-contamination and a sequencing artifact. A later analysis calculated a clonal expansion index for each public chain from normalized within-repertoire ranks of inferred template counts. In a later analysis, generation probabilities were computed with a VDJ recombination model fitted to out-of-frame rearrangements, and the resulting probabilities were checked against IGoR. A later analysis scored TCR-TCR, TCR-HLA and TCR-CMV co-occurrence with hypergeometric tests, applying a repertoire-size bias correction to TCR pairs. False discovery rates were estimated in a later analysis by permuting HLA or CMV assignments 20 times. In a later analysis, co-occurring TCRs were grouped using DBSCAN, with TCRdist sequence similarity added in when clustering inside HLA-allele-positive subsets. Repertoires with fewer than 30,000 or more than 120,000 public chains were left out of co-occurrence clustering, as were about 5 repertoires with anomalous nucleotide sharing. TCRdb obtained this table from immuneACCESS and retained in-frame rearrangements with V and J assigned. These tables miss some clones; where compared with another copy, unresolved V genes account for less than half of the shortfall, and the remainder is unexplained. V and J calls and clone size are given by that table; D and trimming were obtained from the DNA. The table for this sample lists about 150,000 clones; roughly 80% of them were counted only once. The ten largest clones capture roughly 1.9% of the sample.

Study-wide conclusions, independent of this receptor: According to a later analysis, parvovirus B19, influenza, CMV and Epstein-Barr virus appeared linked to several top co-occurrence clusters. In vitro tests confirmed that three of the cytomegalovirus-associated TCR beta chains recognize cytomegalovirus antigens. A later analysis found that TCR association rates varied across HLA loci, with DRB1 alleles showing the most associated TCRs and HLA-C alleles the fewest. When HLA alleles, especially DR and DQ, strongly co-occurred, attributing TCR associations to individual alleles was difficult. A later genetic analysis associated a missense DCLRE1C variant with V-gene and J-gene trimming of TCR beta chains, and an independent cohort replicated the association. In a later analysis, some 18,000 TCR beta sequences were associated with specific HLA alleles at a false discovery rate of 0.05. A further reported finding was that TCR beta sequences accurately predicted the HLA-A and HLA-B alleles for most subjects in the first cohort. Because counts were too low, more than 15 rarely observed V segments, including chromosome 9 orphons, were left out of the earlier analysis of 500 to 750 of the donors. Because some donors lacked HLA typing at each locus, the association tests relied only on the typed subset. Linkage disequilibrium might explain the correlated functional status among segregating V segments, but an unknown experimental factor could not be ruled out. Compared with equally common non-associated chains, HLA-associated TCR beta chains in a later analysis were more clonally expanded and had lower generation probabilities. The only immune exposure information available for the cohort was CMV serostatus. The authors suggested that the approach could potentially be extended to other disease states and immunological phenotypes. A total of 164 TCR beta chains were listed by the study as associated with cytomegalovirus. The classifier was reported to diagnose cytomegalovirus status with high specificity and sensitivity in both the original and validation cohorts. In an earlier analysis of 450 to 750 of the donors, most TCR beta V segments appeared in productive rearrangements about 90% or about 30% of the time, broadly matching IMGT annotations. Across donors, most TCR sequences were observed very rarely, whereas some public TCRs were present in many individuals. A later analysis found that most CMV-associated TCR beta chains appeared HLA-restricted, with HLA associations seemingly driven largely by CMV exposure. Only TCR beta chains were sequenced in this cohort, and the absence of alpha or paired-chain data limited detectable features. A group of highly shared sequence variants was considered likely to be a technical artifact of the sequencing pipeline. In a later genetic analysis, fewer N-insertions in productive TCRs were reported among donors in an Asian-associated ancestry cluster than the approximately 710-donor mean. Roughly uniform sequencing depth across donors was assumed in presence/absence analyses, although this assumption may not hold.

The cohort consisted of 666 healthy bone marrow donors. At the time of sampling, every cohort member was nominally healthy, though immune exposures that went unrecorded were likely present. The donor was CMV seronegative and was included in the group of a few hundred seronegative cohort members. A peripheral blood sample was collected from each donor, and TCR beta sequencing was performed on peripheral blood mononuclear cells. The Qiagen DNeasy Blood Extraction Kit was used to extract genomic DNA from the blood cell samples. To note about this clone: No antigen is known for it. No base qualities exist here, and no much larger clone lies one base off it.

Sequenced sample: PBMCs. The sequence derives from a man younger than 35 in good health and CMV-seronegative.

DNA sequence: TGTGCCAGCAGCCGTTGGGGGTACGGGAGAAGTCTAGATACGCAGTATTTT. This translates into CASSRWGYGRSLDTQYF. Here the chain combines TRBV7-9 and TRBJ2-3; TRBD2 is perhaps the D gene, given 6 matching bases. CDR1 and CDR2 (SEHNR, FQNEAQ) derive from the germline V gene (reference sequence). Cut back by 5 bases and 5 bases, the V and J ends lie 23 bases apart. From its cysteine to its phenylalanine, the CDR3 spans 17 amino acids. This entry keeps only the CDR3 DNA: 51 bases, framed from base 1.